This T cell receptor beta chain was obtained from a study of blood T cell repertoires in COVID-19. Background on the study: COVID-19 samples collected from the United States, Italy and Spain covered acute and convalescent phases.

Original processing notes: Estimation of nucleated cell counts was performed using reference gene primer amplification. Here immunoSEQ multiplex PCR was the method, and the copy in TCRdb shows in-frame clones only, minus some. Clone size and V and J calls were adopted from that table, with D and trimming inferred from the DNA. The data hold a few hundred thousand clones, with over 75% observed a single time. Per germline, CDR1 MNHEY and CDR2 SMNVEV (reference sequence). This CDR3 has 14 residues. The germline V and J ends were trimmed by 6 bases and 4 bases, with 12 bases remaining between them. This clone occurred many times.

This sequence originates from a woman between 50 and 59 years old who had recovered from COVID-19. Sequencing input: peripheral blood. V gene TRBV27 combines with J gene TRBJ2-2; possible D gene TRBD2, 6 bases. DNA of the CDR3: TGTGCCAGCAGGAGGACTATTCTCACCGGGGAGCTGTTTTTT. This translates into CASRRTILTGELFF.